This TCR beta chain was identified in a study of blood T cell repertoires in COVID-19. Sequencing was performed with immunoSEQ multiplex PCR; in TCRdb, only in-frame clones are kept and a portion is missing. This sample carries approximately 240,000 clones, just over 90% of them seen once, and the ten largest clones take approximately 1.9%. This clone was recorded only once. Trimming took 7 bases from V and 0 from J, leaving 11 bases between them. The CDR3 has 15 amino acids. Germline-derived CDR1 and CDR2 are KGHDR and SFDVKD. Material: PBMCs or T cells enriched from blood (not recorded which). This chain joins TRBV24-1 and TRBJ2-2; D gene uncertain. This clonotype was sampled from a woman aged 18-29 years who had recovered from COVID-19. DNA of the CDR3: TGTGCCACCAGAGAGTCCCCTCCGAACACCGGGGAGCTGTTTTTT. This translates into CATRESPPNTGELFF.